These T cell receptor beta chains were read from a single sample in a study of blood T cell repertoires in COVID-19. Measured with immunoSEQ multiplex PCR; TCRdb has only the in-frame clones, and not every one. Among roughly 220,000 clones listed, about 79% were seen once. The sample was peripheral blood. The receptors come from a woman aged 35 to 49 who had recovered from COVID-19. The CDR3 runs from the conserved cysteine through the conserved F or W. A D gene is named only where the DNA matches it firmly. Clone size is stated in some rows and not others, as once, few, many or a class when expanded.

d_gene: .
v_gene: TRBV6-5
j_gene: TRBJ2-1
abundance: .
len: 12
CDR3nt: TGTGCCAGCAATCATGAACTAGGGCGGCAGTTCTTC
CDR3aa: CASNHELGRQFF

d_gene: .
v_gene: TRBV10-3
j_gene: TRBJ1-2
abundance: .
len: 15
CDR3nt: TGTGCCATCAGTGAGTCGTTCGATAGGGGGAATGGCTACACCTTC
CDR3aa: CAISESFDRGNGYTF

d_gene: TRBD1
v_gene: TRBV7-2
j_gene: TRBJ1-2
abundance: once
len: 16
CDR3nt: TGTGCCAGCAGCTTAGGGGGGGGCGGGACAGGGAGAGGCTACACCTTC
CDR3aa: CASSLGGGGTGRGYTF

d_gene: .
v_gene: TRBV12-3/TRBV12-4
j_gene: TRBJ1-3
abundance: few
len: 13
CDR3nt: TGTGCCAGCATCTCGACAGCTGGAAACACCATATATTTT
CDR3aa: CASISTAGNTIYF

d_gene: .
v_gene: TRBV29-1
j_gene: TRBJ2-7
abundance: .
len: 11
CDR3nt: TGCAGCGTGACAGACAGCTACGAGCAGTACTTC
CDR3aa: CSVTDSYEQYF

d_gene: TRBD1
v_gene: TRBV19
j_gene: TRBJ2-1
abundance: .
len: 12
CDR3nt: TGTGCCAGCCGACAGGGTTCCAATGAGCAGTTCTTC
CDR3aa: CASRQGSNEQFF

d_gene: .
v_gene: TRBV2
j_gene: TRBJ2-2
abundance: .
len: 15
CDR3nt: TGTGCCAGCATCGGTGCGGTTAGGAACACCGGGGAGCTGTTTTTT
CDR3aa: CASIGAVRNTGELFF

d_gene: .
v_gene: TRBV24-1
j_gene: TRBJ1-2
abundance: .
len: 13
CDR3nt: TGTGCCACCAGTGACCCACAGGGATATGGCTACACCTTC
CDR3aa: CATSDPQGYGYTF

d_gene: .
v_gene: TRBV9
j_gene: TRBJ1-4
abundance: few
len: 15
CDR3nt: TGTGCCAGCAGCGCCAATGGACAGAACCATGAAAAACTGTTTTTT
CDR3aa: CASSANGQNHEKLFF

d_gene: TRBD2
v_gene: TRBV3-1/TRBV3-2
j_gene: TRBJ2-1
abundance: .
len: 16
CDR3nt: TGTGCCAGCAGCCTAATAGCGGGGCGGTCCTACAATGAGCAGTTCTTC
CDR3aa: CASSLIAGRSYNEQFF